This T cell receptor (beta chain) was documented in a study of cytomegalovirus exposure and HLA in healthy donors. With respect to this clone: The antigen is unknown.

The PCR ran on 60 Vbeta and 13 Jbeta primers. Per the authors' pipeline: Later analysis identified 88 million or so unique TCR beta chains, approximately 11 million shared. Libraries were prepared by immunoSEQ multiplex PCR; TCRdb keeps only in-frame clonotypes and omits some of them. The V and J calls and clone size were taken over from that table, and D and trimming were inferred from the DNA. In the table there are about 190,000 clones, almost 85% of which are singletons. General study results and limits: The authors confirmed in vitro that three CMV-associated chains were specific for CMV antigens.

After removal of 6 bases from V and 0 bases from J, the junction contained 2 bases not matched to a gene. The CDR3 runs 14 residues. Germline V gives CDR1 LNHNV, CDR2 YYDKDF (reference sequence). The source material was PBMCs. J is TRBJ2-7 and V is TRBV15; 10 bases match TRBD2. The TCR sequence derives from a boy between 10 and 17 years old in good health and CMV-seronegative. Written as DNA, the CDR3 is TGTGCCACCAGAGCGGGGGGGAGCTCCTACGAGCAGTACTTC. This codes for CATRAGGSSYEQYF.